The 3 T cell receptor beta chains below were found in one sample sequenced in a study of cytomegalovirus exposure and HLA in healthy donors. The PCR used 60 Vbeta and 13 Jbeta primers. Sequenced by immunoSEQ multiplex PCR; TCRdb stores in-frame clones only, minus some. The data contain over 150,000 clones, around 75% of them singletons. The sample taken for sequencing was PBMCs. The receptors stem from a woman in her thirties in good health and CMV-seropositive.

The rearrangement joins TRBV11-2 to TRBJ2-5, with 10 bases aligning to TRBD2. Trimming cost V 1 base and J 4 bases; bases outside gene matches: 6. Germline CDR1 reads SGHAT; CDR2 reads FQNNGV. This CDR3 is built from 16 residues. The CDR3 loop reads CASSLVPSGSGETQYF. CDR3 sequence (DNA): TGTGCCAGCAGCTTAGTCCCTAGCGGGAGCGGAGAGACCCAGTACTTC. The full variable domain, its missing parts supplied by reference TRBV11-2 and TRBJ2-5, is EAGVAQSPRYKIIEKRQSVAFWCNPISGHATLYWYQQILGQGPKLLIQFQNNGVVDDSQLPKDRFSAERLKGVDSTLKIQPAKLEDSAVYLCASSLVPSGSGETQYFGPGTRLLVL.

The chain employs TRBV27 and TRBJ2-1, with D possibly being TRBD2 (5 bases). From germline, CDR1 is MNHEY and CDR2 SMNVEV (reference sequence). CDR3 size: 15 residues. V was trimmed by 6 bases and J by 0 bases, leaving 12 bases between them. The CDR3, as DNA: TGTGCCAGCAGGCCGACTATTCACTCCTACAATGAGCAGTTCTTC. This gives the protein CASRPTIHSYNEQFF.

The chain recombines TRBV5-4 with TRBJ2-3, with unresolved D. V shed 3 bases and J shed 0 bases, with 8 bases lying between them. This CDR3 has 14 amino acids. CDR1 is SGHNT and CDR2 is YYREEE in the germline V gene (reference sequence). The CDR3 DNA follows: TGTGCCAGCAGCTCCCCTCGGAGCACAGATACGCAGTATTTT. Its protein product is CASSSPRSTDTQYF.